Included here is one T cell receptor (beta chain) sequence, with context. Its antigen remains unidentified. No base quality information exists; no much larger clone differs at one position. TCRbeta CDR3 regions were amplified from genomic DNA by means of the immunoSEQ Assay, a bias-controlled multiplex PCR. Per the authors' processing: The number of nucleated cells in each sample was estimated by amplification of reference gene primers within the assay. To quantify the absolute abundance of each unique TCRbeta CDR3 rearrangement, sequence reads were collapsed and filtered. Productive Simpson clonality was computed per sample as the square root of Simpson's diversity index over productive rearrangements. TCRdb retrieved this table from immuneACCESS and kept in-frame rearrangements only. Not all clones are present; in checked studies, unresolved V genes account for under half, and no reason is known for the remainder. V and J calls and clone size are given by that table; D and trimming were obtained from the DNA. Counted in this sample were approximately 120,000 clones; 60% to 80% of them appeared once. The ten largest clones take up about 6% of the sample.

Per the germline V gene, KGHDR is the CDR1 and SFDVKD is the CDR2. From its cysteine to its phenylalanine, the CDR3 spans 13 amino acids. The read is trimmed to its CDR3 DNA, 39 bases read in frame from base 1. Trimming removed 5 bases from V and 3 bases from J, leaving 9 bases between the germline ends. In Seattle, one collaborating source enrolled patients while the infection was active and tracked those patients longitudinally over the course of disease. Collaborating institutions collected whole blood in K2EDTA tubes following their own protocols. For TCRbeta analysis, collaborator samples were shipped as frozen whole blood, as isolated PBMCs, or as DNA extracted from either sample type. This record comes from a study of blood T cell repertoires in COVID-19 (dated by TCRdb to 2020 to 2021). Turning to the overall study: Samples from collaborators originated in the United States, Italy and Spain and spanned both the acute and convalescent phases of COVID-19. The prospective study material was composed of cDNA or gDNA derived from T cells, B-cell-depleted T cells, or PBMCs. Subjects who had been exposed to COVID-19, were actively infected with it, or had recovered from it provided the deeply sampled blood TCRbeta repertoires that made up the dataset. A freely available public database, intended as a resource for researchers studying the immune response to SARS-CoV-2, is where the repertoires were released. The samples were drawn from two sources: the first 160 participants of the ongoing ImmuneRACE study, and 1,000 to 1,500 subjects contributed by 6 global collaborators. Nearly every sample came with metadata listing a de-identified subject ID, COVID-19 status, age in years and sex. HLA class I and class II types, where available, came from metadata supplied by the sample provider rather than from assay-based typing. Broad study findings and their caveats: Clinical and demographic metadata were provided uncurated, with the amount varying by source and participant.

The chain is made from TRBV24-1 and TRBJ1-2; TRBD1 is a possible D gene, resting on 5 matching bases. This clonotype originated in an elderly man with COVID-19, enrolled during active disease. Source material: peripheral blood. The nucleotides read TGTGCCACCAGTGCGTCGGGGGACTATGGCTACACCTTC. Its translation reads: CATSASGDYGYTF.